Listed below are T cell receptor beta chains from one sample, sequenced in a study of shared clonotypes between healthy human individuals. Libraries were prepared by immunoSEQ multiplex PCR; TCRdb keeps only in-frame clonotypes and omits some of them. The sample records approximately 2,000,000 clones, roughly 92% being singletons. Sequencing was performed on naive CD4+ T cells from PBMCs. The receptors stem from a man aged 18 to 29 in good health. Some clones in this sample may be carry-over from other donors' samples. Each CDR3 is given with its conserved first and last residue. Each record gives: D gene, V gene, clone size, J gene, CDR3 protein, CDR3 DNA. A D gene is named only where the DNA matches it firmly. Size is omitted from some rows. Given values are once, few, many or a class for expanded clones.

>-|TRBV7-3|once|TRBJ2-1
CASSSGTANNEQFF
TGTGCCAGCAGCTCGGGGACGGCTAACAATGAGCAGTTCTTC
>TRBD1|TRBV10-3|-|TRBJ1-5
CAISDRGQGFQPQHF
TGTGCCATCAGTGATCGCGGACAGGGTTTCCAGCCCCAGCATTTT
>-|TRBV29-1|-|TRBJ2-7
CSVRGLSAYEQYF
TGCAGCGTCAGAGGACTCTCAGCCTACGAGCAGTACTTC
>TRBD1|TRBV28|-|TRBJ2-1
CASRPRDRVYNEQFF
TGTGCCAGCAGACCTCGGGACAGGGTTTACAATGAGCAGTTCTTC
>-|TRBV18|-|TRBJ1-2
CASSPQGQQNYGYTF
TGTGCCAGCTCACCACAGGGACAACAGAACTATGGCTACACCTTC
>-|TRBV27|-|TRBJ1-6
CASSLDGIRNSPLHF
TGTGCCAGCAGTTTAGACGGGATAAGAAATTCACCCCTCCACTTT
>-|TRBV30|-|TRBJ2-7
CAWRPKALSYEQYF
TGTGCCTGGAGGCCCAAAGCGCTCTCCTACGAGCAGTACTTC
>-|TRBV7-9|-|TRBJ1-3
CASSKDRPSGNTIYF
TGTGCCAGCAGCAAAGACCGGCCCTCTGGAAACACCATATATTTT
>-|TRBV4-2|-|TRBJ1-4
CASSRAGTTATNEKLFF
TGTGCCAGCAGCCGAGCCGGGACTACTGCAACTAATGAAAAACTGTTTTTT
>-|TRBV5-1|-|TRBJ2-7
CASSSSTGGEYEQYF
TGCGCCAGCAGCTCCTCGACAGGAGGGGAATACGAGCAGTACTTC
>TRBD1|TRBV13|-|TRBJ2-7
CASSTGQGATYEQYF
TGTGCCAGCAGCACCGGACAGGGGGCCACCTACGAGCAGTACTTC
>TRBD2|TRBV29-1|-|TRBJ2-1
CSVFGRADDNEQFF
TGCAGCGTGTTCGGGAGGGCCGATGACAATGAGCAGTTCTTC
>-|TRBV7-9|-|TRBJ2-1
CASSLYRVNEQFF
TGTGCCAGCAGCTTATATAGGGTGAATGAGCAGTTCTTC
>TRBD2|TRBV7-8|-|TRBJ2-3
CASSLEGPSGSWTDTQYF
TGTGCCAGCAGCTTAGAAGGTCCTAGCGGGAGTTGGACAGATACGCAGTATTTT
>TRBD1|TRBV7-9|-|TRBJ2-3
CASSLGQGSGTQYF
TGTGCCAGCAGCTTGGGACAGGGCAGTGGTACGCAGTATTTT
>TRBD1|TRBV28|-|TRBJ2-7
CASTPRGLGQGAYEQYF
TGTGCCAGCACACCCAGGGGCTTGGGACAGGGGGCCTACGAGCAGTACTTC
>-|TRBV7-9|-|TRBJ1-2
CASSLETGGEYGYTF
TGTGCCAGCAGCTTGGAGACAGGCGGAGAGTATGGCTACACCTTC
>-|TRBV28|-|TRBJ2-7
CASTVKEPYEQYF
TGTGCCAGCACGGTCAAAGAACCCTACGAGCAGTACTTC
>-|TRBV5-1|-|TRBJ2-2
CASSLNAVTNTGELFF
TGCGCCAGCAGCTTGAATGCGGTGACGAACACCGGGGAGCTGTTTTTT
>-|TRBV28|-|TRBJ1-6
CASGYRSLHF
TGTGCCAGCGGGTATAGGTCCCTCCACTTT
>-|TRBV5-1|-|TRBJ2-6
CASSLAALGANVLTF
TGCGCCAGCAGCTTGGCGGCGTTGGGGGCCAACGTCCTGACTTTC
>TRBD2|TRBV28|-|TRBJ2-1
CASSSSGRDSNEQFF
TGTGCCAGCAGTTCCAGCGGGAGGGATTCCAATGAGCAGTTCTTC
>TRBD2|TRBV7-9|once|TRBJ2-3
CASSLPSSGRSADTQYF
TGTGCCAGCAGCTTACCGTCTAGCGGGAGGAGTGCAGATACGCAGTATTTT
>-|TRBV5-1|-|TRBJ2-3
CASSLVLVTDTQYF
TGCGCCAGCAGCTTGGTACTAGTCACAGATACGCAGTATTTT
>-|TRBV4-2|-|TRBJ2-7
CASSQADGTYEQYF
TGTGCCAGCAGCCAAGCTGACGGGACATACGAGCAGTACTTC
>-|TRBV6-1|-|TRBJ2-7
CASSTQIEQYF
TGTGCCAGCAGTACCCAAATCGAGCAGTACTTC
>TRBD2|TRBV11-1|-|TRBJ2-5
CASSSPAGPIRAQYF
TGTGCCAGCAGCTCTCCAGCGGGACCGATTCGGGCCCAGTACTTC
>-|TRBV7-2|-|TRBJ2-5
CASSSGRETQYF
TGTGCCAGCAGCTCTGGTAGAGAGACCCAGTACTTC
>-|TRBV18|-|TRBJ1-5
CASSPLMGQPQHF
TGTGCCAGCTCACCCCTGATGGGTCAGCCCCAGCATTTT
>TRBD2|TRBV15|once|TRBJ2-1
CATSRDKREGPYNEQFF
TGTGCCACCAGCAGAGATAAGCGGGAGGGTCCCTACAATGAGCAGTTCTTC
>-|TRBV28|-|TRBJ2-2
CASSPPGGRVGELFF
TGTGCCAGCAGCCCTCCCGGGGGGCGGGTCGGGGAGCTGTTTTTT
>-|TRBV7-2|-|TRBJ1-2
CASSLEVDSPYGYTF
TGTGCCAGCAGCTTAGAGGTGGACAGCCCCTATGGCTACACCTTC
>-|TRBV7-2|-|TRBJ2-5
CASSLFQTYQETQYF
TGTGCCAGCAGCTTATTCCAGACTTACCAAGAGACCCAGTACTTC
>-|TRBV5-1|-|TRBJ1-4
CASSLDPGQSVNEKLFF
TGCGCCAGCAGCTTGGATCCAGGACAGAGCGTTAATGAAAAACTGTTTTTT
>TRBD1|TRBV5-6|-|TRBJ1-1
CASSSPPGTGGGEAFF
TGTGCCAGCAGCTCCCCCCCAGGGACAGGGGGTGGTGAAGCTTTCTTT
>TRBD1|TRBV11-1|once|TRBJ2-3
CASSSSGQGTDTQYF
TGTGCCAGCAGCTCCAGCGGACAGGGCACAGATACGCAGTATTTT
>TRBD1|TRBV5-1|-|TRBJ2-2
CTSRGTGIATGELFF
TGCACCAGCAGAGGGACAGGGATCGCCACCGGGGAGCTGTTTTTT
>-|TRBV15|few|TRBJ1-4
CATSRDRDEKLFF
TGTGCCACCAGCAGAGATCGGGATGAAAAACTGTTTTTT
>TRBD1|TRBV11-2|-|TRBJ2-4
CASSTDRAVNIQYF
TGTGCCAGCAGCACCGACAGGGCGGTAAACATTCAGTACTTC
>-|TRBV30|-|TRBJ2-7
CAWSADTQQYF
TGTGCCTGGAGTGCCGATACACAGCAGTACTTC
>-|TRBV5-1|-|TRBJ2-5
CASSLGGRAQETQYF
TGCGCCAGCAGCTTGGGGGGCAGGGCCCAAGAGACCCAGTACTTC